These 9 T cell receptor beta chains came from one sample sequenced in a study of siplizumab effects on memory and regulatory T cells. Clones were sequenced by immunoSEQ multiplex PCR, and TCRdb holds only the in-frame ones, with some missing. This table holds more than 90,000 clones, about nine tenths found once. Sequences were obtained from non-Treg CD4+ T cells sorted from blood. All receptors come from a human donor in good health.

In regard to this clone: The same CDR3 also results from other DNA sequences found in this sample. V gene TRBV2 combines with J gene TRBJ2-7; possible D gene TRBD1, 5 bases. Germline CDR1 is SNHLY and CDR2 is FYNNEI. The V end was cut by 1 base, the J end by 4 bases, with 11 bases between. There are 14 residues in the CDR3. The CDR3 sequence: CASSEGGAVYEQYF. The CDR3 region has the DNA TGTGCCAGCAGTGAAGGGGGCGCGGTTTACGAGCAGTACTTC.

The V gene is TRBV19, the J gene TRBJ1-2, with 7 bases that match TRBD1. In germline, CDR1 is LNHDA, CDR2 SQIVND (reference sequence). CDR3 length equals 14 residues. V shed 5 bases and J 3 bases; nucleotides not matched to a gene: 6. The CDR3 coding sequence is TGTGCCAGTAGTCGAGGGACAGCAGACTATGGCTACACCTTC. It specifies CASSRGTADYGYTF.

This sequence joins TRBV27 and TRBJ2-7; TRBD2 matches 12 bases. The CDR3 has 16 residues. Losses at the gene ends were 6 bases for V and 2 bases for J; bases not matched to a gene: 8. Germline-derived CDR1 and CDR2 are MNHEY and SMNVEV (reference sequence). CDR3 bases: TGTGCCAGCAGCTCCCCCGGACTAGCGGGGACCTACGAGCAGTACTTC. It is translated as CASSSPGLAGTYEQYF.

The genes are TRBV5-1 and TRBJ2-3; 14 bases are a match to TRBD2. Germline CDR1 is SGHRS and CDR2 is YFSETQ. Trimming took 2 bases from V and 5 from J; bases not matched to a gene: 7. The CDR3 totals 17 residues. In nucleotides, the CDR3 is TGCGCCAGCAGCTTTTCGACTAGCGGGAGGGCGGGAGATACGCAGTATTTT. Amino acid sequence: CASSFSTSGRAGDTQYF. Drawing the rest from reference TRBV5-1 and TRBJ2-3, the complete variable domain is KAGVTQTPRYLIKTRGQQVTLSCSPISGHRSVSWYQQTPGQGLQFLFEYFSETQRNKGNFPGRFSGRQFSNSRSEMNVSTLELGDSALYLCASSFSTSGRAGDTQYFGPGTRLTVL.

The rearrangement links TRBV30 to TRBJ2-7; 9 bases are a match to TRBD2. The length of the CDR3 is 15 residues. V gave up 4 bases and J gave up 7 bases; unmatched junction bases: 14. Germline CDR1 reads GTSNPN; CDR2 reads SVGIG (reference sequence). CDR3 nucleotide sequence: TGTGCCTGGAAGGTAGCGGGAGTCCCGTCGTCTGAGCAGTACTTC. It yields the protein CAWKVAGVPSSEQYF. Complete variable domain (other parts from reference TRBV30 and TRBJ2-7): SQTIHQWPATLVQPVGSPLSLECTVEGTSNPNLYWYRQAAGRGLQLLFYSVGIGQISSEVPQNLSASRPQDRQFILSSKKLLLSDSGFYLCAWKVAGVPSSEQYFGPGTRLTVT.

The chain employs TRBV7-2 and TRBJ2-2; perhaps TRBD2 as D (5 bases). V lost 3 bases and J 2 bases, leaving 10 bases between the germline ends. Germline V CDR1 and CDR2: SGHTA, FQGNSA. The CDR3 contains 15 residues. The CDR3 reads CASSFVGINTGELFF. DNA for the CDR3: TGTGCCAGCAGCTTCGTCGGGATCAACACCGGGGAGCTGTTTTTT.

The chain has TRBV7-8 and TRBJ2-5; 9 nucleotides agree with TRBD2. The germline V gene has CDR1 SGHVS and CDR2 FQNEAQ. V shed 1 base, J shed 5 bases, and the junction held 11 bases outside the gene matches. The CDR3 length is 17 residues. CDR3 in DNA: TGTGCCAGCAGCTTAGTTCCCCCCGGTAGCGGGAGTGAGACCCAGTACTTC. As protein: CASSLVPPGSGSETQYF. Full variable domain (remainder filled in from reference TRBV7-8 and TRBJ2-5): GAGVSQSPRYKVAKRGQDVALRCDPISGHVSLFWYQQALGQGPEFLTYFQNEAQLDKSGLPSDRFFAERPEGSVSTLKIQRTQQEDSAVYLCASSLVPPGSGSETQYFGPGTRLLVL.

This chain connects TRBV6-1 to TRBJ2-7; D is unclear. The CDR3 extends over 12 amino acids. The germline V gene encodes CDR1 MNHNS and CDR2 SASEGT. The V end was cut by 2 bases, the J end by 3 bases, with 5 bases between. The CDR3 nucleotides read TGTGCCAGCAGTGAACTAGTCTACGAGCAGTACTTC. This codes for CASSELVYEQYF.

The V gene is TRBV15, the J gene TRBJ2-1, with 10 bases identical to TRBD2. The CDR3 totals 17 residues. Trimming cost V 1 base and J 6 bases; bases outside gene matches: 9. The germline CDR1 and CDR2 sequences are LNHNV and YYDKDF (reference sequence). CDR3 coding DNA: TGTGCCACCAGCAGAGCTTTCGGAGCGGGGGGGAGCAATGAGCAGTTCTTC. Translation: CATSRAFGAGGSNEQFF.